Listed below are T cell receptor beta chains from one sample, sequenced in a study of CD8 T cells in ankylosing spondylitis. Via MiXCR, TCRdb re-called the 5' RACE reads, giving one row per CDR3 protein. The sample lists about 240,000 distinct CDR3 sequences; approximately 11% were seen once. The sequenced sample was blood, either unsorted or a sorted T cell fraction (not recorded which). The receptors here all came from a male donor with ankylosing spondylitis or in good health (not recorded which). The CDR3 runs from the conserved cysteine through the conserved F or W. The D gene is left open where the match is weak. Some rows have no size entry. The others give once, few or many, or a class for an expanded clone.

>TRBJ1-4|.|many|TRBV28
CASSFRKNREGEKLFF
TGTGCCAGCAGTTTTAGGAAAAACAGGGAAGGTGAAAAACTGTTTTTT
>TRBJ2-1|.|few|TRBV7-8
CASSPGRGSPSTYNEQFF
TGTGCCAGCAGCCCAGGTAGAGGGTCCCCCTCAACTTACAATGAGCAGTTCTTC
>TRBJ2-3|.|many|TRBV10-3
CAISDQRLTDTQYF
TGTGCCATCAGTGATCAGCGGCTCACAGATACGCAGTATTTT
>TRBJ1-5|TRBD1|few|TRBV7-9
CASSSDRVSNQPQHF
TGTGCCAGCAGCTCGGACAGGGTTTCGAATCAGCCCCAGCATTTT
>TRBJ1-4|TRBD1|few|TRBV10-3
CAISESGQGNEKLFF
TGTGCCATCAGTGAGTCGGGACAGGGTAATGAAAAACTGTTTTTT
>TRBJ2-7|.|few|TRBV2
CASRDGTHAFYEQYF
TGTGCCAGCAGAGATGGGACCCACGCTTTCTACGAGCAGTACTTC
>TRBJ1-1|.|many|TRBV4-1
CASSRGENTEAFF
TGCGCCAGCTCCCGAGGGGAGAACACTGAAGCTTTCTTT
>TRBJ1-3|.|many|TRBV15
CATSRDISGNTIYF
TGTGCCACCAGCAGGGACATCTCTGGAAACACCATATATTTT
>TRBJ2-1|.|.|TRBV9
CASSPKGGGSWNEQFF
TGTGCCAGCAGCCCGAAGGGGGGGGGATCTTGGAATGAGCAGTTCTTC
>TRBJ1-1|.|medium-sized|TRBV20-1
CSARDAGKSHTEAFF
TGCAGTGCTAGAGATGCAGGGAAGAGTCACACTGAAGCTTTCTTT
>TRBJ1-5|.|.|TRBV6-1
CASRRDFETNQPQHF
TGTGCCAGCAGGCGGGACTTTGAGACCAATCAGCCCCAGCATTTT
>TRBJ2-7|.|few|TRBV27
CASSLLGQSRVYEQYF
TGTGCCAGCAGTTTATTGGGACAATCCCGCGTTTACGAGCAGTACTTC
>TRBJ2-2|.|many|TRBV5-5
CASSLVGLQNTGELFF
TGTGCCAGCAGCTTGGTGGGACTGCAGAACACCGGGGAGCTGTTTTTT
>TRBJ2-3|.|.|TRBV7-9
CASSPKGLLRTDTQYF
TGTGCCAGCAGCCCAAAGGGGCTCCTACGCACAGATACGCAGTATTTT
>TRBJ2-1|.|.|TRBV7-9
CASSYRTALYNEQFF
TGTGCCAGCAGCTATCGGACAGCACTTTACAATGAGCAGTTCTTC
>TRBJ2-3|TRBD1|.|TRBV5-5
CASSFKQGAYSDTQYF
TGTGCCAGCAGCTTTAAACAGGGGGCATATTCAGATACGCAGTATTTT
>TRBJ2-2|TRBD1|.|TRBV3-1
CASSRTGDSTGELFF
TGTGCCAGCAGCCGGACAGGGGATTCCACCGGGGAGCTGTTTTTT
>TRBJ2-6|.|.|TRBV29-1
CSVPGSGANVLTF
TGCAGCGTTCCGGGGAGCGGGGCCAACGTCCTGACTTTC
>TRBJ2-3|.|.|TRBV20-1
CSARDRIGAITDTQYF
TGCAGTGCTAGAGATCGTATAGGGGCGATCACAGATACGCAGTATTTT
>TRBJ2-7|.|.|TRBV12-3/TRBV12-4
CASSLEGYPHYEQYF
TGTGCCAGCAGTTTAGAAGGCTACCCTCACTACGAGCAGTACTTC
>TRBJ2-3|TRBD2|many|TRBV5-1
CASHSTSGSEDTQYF
TGCGCCAGCCATTCGACTAGCGGGAGTGAAGATACGCAGTATTTT
>TRBJ1-2|TRBD1|few|TRBV6-1
CASSTTGTANYGYTF
TGTGCCAGCAGTACAACCGGGACAGCCAACTATGGCTACACCTTC
>TRBJ2-7|.|.|TRBV9
CASSVKSAGEQYF
TGTGCCAGCAGCGTAAAAAGCGCCGGCGAGCAGTACTTC
>TRBJ1-1|.|.|TRBV19
CASSEGNTEAFF
TGTGCCAGTAGTGAGGGGAACACTGAAGCTTTCTTT
>TRBJ1-5|.|many|TRBV12-3/TRBV12-4
CASSPRGSRNQPQHF
TGTGCCAGCAGTCCGCGGGGGAGCCGCAATCAGCCCCAGCATTTT
>TRBJ2-2|.|many|TRBV6-1
CASSRLGETGELFF
TGTGCCAGCAGCCGACTAGGAGAGACCGGGGAGCTGTTTTTT
>TRBJ1-1|.|many|TRBV15
CATSREWVGNTEAFF
TGTGCCACCAGCAGAGAGTGGGTGGGAAACACTGAAGCTTTCTTT
>TRBJ2-5|.|many|TRBV9
CASSYNQETQYF
TGTGCCAGCAGCTACAACCAAGAGACCCAGTACTTC
>TRBJ1-2|.|many|TRBV6-5
CASSSTPYGYTF
TGTGCCAGCAGTTCGACCCCCTATGGCTACACCTTC
>TRBJ1-5|.|.|TRBV2
CASSEFSNQPQHF
TGTGCCAGCAGTGAGTTTAGCAATCAGCCCCAGCATTTT
>TRBJ2-7|TRBD2|many|TRBV7-2
CASSETGLAGDEQYF
TGTGCCAGCAGCGAGACTGGACTAGCGGGAGACGAGCAGTACTTC
>TRBJ2-2|.|many|TRBV6-1
CASTLTGAAGGIGELFF
TGTGCCAGCACCTTGACAGGGGCCGCGGGGGGAATCGGGGAGCTGTTTTTT
>TRBJ2-7|TRBD2|few|TRBV11-1
CASSTTSGGYYEQYF
TGTGCCAGCAGCACCACTAGCGGGGGCTACTACGAGCAGTACTTC
>TRBJ2-5|TRBD1|.|TRBV20-1
CSARVPGQGQETQYF
TGCAGTGCTAGAGTCCCGGGACAGGGACAAGAGACCCAGTACTTC
>TRBJ2-3|.|.|TRBV5-1
CASSLQDTSTDTQYF
TGCGCCAGCAGCTTACAGGACACAAGCACAGATACGCAGTATTTT
>TRBJ2-7|.|few|TRBV4-2
CASSQDLGGEQYF
TGTGCCAGCAGCCAAGATTTAGGGGGCGAGCAGTACTTC